Listed below are T cell receptor beta chains from one sample, sequenced in a study of beta chain features in type 1 diabetes. Using immunoSEQ multiplex PCR, the repertoire was profiled, and TCRdb retains in-frame clones only, with some absent. The sample holds 300,000 to 450,000 clones, about 20% seen once. Sequencing was performed on naive CD4+ T cells from blood. Source of these receptors: a woman between 18 and 29 years old in good health. Each CDR3 is given with its conserved first and last residue. A D gene is named only where the DNA matches it firmly. Where a row states a size, it is once, few, many or the class of an expanded clone; other rows omit it.

.	TRBV19	TRBD1	TRBJ1-2	CASSPGTDGYTF	TGTGCCAGTAGTCCCGGGACAGATGGCTACACCTTC
few	TRBV5-1	TRBD2	TRBJ2-3	CASSGGLAGGTDTQYF	TGCGCCAGCAGCGGGGGACTAGCGGGCGGCACAGATACGCAGTATTTT
.	TRBV7-2	.	TRBJ2-1	CASSLSDYLSQFF	TGTGCCAGCAGCTTGAGTGACTATCTGTCCCAGTTCTTC
.	TRBV9	TRBD2	TRBJ2-1	CASSVAGGSYNEQFF	TGTGCCAGCAGCGTAGCGGGAGGCTCCTACAATGAGCAGTTCTTC
.	TRBV30	.	TRBJ1-4	CAWSVPLGLANEKLFF	TGTGCCTGGAGTGTACCCCTGGGACTGGCTAATGAAAAACTGTTTTTT
few	TRBV7-2	.	TRBJ2-7	CASSLGGLSVYEQYF	TGTGCCAGCAGCTTAGGGGGGCTTTCGGTCTACGAGCAGTACTTC
.	TRBV30	.	TRBJ2-7	CAWSERLTYEQYF	TGTGCCTGGAGTGAGAGATTAACCTACGAGCAGTACTTC
.	TRBV7-9	.	TRBJ1-1	CASSFLSGLNTEAFF	TGTGCCAGCAGCTTCTTATCAGGGCTGAACACTGAAGCTTTCTTT
few	TRBV7-2	TRBD1	TRBJ2-5	CASSNRGRRETQYF	TGTGCCAGCAGCAACAGGGGGCGCAGAGAGACCCAGTACTTC
few	TRBV7-9	.	TRBJ2-5	CASSDTKRQETQYF	TGTGCCAGCTCGGACACCAAGAGACAAGAGACCCAGTACTTC
.	TRBV5-6	TRBD1	TRBJ1-2	CASSLASWTGQYTF	TGTGCCAGCAGCTTGGCGAGTTGGACAGGCCAGTACACCTTC
few	TRBV6-1	TRBD2	TRBJ2-3	CATWTSAGTGTQYF	TGTGCCACCTGGACTAGCGCGGGCACGGGCACGCAGTATTTT
.	TRBV18	TRBD1	TRBJ2-7	CASSPSRLGTARSEQYF	TGTGCCAGCTCACCTTCGCGCCTCGGGACAGCCCGTTCGGAGCAGTACTTC
few	TRBV7-2	.	TRBJ1-1	CASSLGRGGAFF	TGTGCCAGCAGCTTAGGGAGGGGAGGAGCTTTCTTT
.	TRBV11-2	.	TRBJ2-3	CASSLGAGITDTQYF	TGTGCCAGCAGCTTAGGGGCAGGGATCACAGATACGCAGTATTTT
.	TRBV30	TRBD2	TRBJ2-1	CAWAGTSGRYEQFF	TGTGCCTGGGCCGGGACTAGCGGGAGGTATGAGCAGTTCTTC
few	TRBV28	TRBD1	TRBJ1-2	CASTTGGTYGYTF	TGTGCCAGCACAACAGGGGGCACGTATGGCTACACCTTC
few	TRBV6-5	TRBD1	TRBJ1-1	CAIRRRGLVDTEAFF	TGTGCCATCAGAAGGAGGGGGCTCGTTGACACTGAAGCTTTCTTT
.	TRBV21-1	.	TRBJ1-6	CASSKSLRYSPLHF	TGTGCCAGCAGCAAAAGTTTGAGGTATTCACCCCTCCACTTT
once	TRBV6-5	.	TRBJ2-7	CASGGRRSYEQYF	TGTGCCAGCGGGGGCAGGAGGAGCTACGAGCAGTACTTC
.	TRBV7-9	TRBD1	TRBJ1-1	CASSFQGQGSSTEAFF	TGTGCCAGCAGCTTTCAAGGACAGGGATCCAGCACTGAAGCTTTCTTT
few	TRBV7-9	TRBD2	TRBJ2-1	CASSHSGGVHNEQFF	TGTGCCAGCAGCCACAGCGGGGGGGTCCACAATGAGCAGTTCTTC
.	TRBV7-9	TRBD1	TRBJ1-2	CASSPSRDRNGYTF	TGTGCCAGCAGCCCGAGCCGGGACAGGAATGGCTACACCTTC
few	TRBV7-2	.	TRBJ2-4	CASSPRLGAKNIQYF	TGTGCCAGCAGCCCCCGACTTGGTGCCAAAAACATTCAGTACTTC
.	TRBV6-6	.	TRBJ2-2	CASKLGGGYTGELFF	TGTGCCAGCAAGTTGGGCGGGGGCTACACCGGGGAGCTGTTTTTT
once	TRBV9	.	TRBJ1-4	CASSVGGRVAEKLFF	TGTGCCAGCAGCGTAGGAGGCAGGGTTGCGGAAAAACTGTTTTTT
.	TRBV2	.	TRBJ2-3	CASSASQRTDTQYF	TGTGCCAGCAGCGCTAGCCAGAGGACAGATACGCAGTATTTT
.	TRBV18	.	TRBJ1-2	CASSPGGARNYGYTF	TGTGCCAGCTCACCGGGGGGAGCACGGAACTATGGCTACACCTTC
few	TRBV2	.	TRBJ2-5	CASSFDYTWTQYF	TGTGCCAGCAGCTTTGACTATACTTGGACCCAGTACTTC
.	TRBV7-9	TRBD2	TRBJ2-1	CASPLGTSGRTDNEQFF	TGTGCCAGCCCTCTGGGGACTAGCGGGAGGACAGACAATGAGCAGTTCTTC
few	TRBV7-9	.	TRBJ2-2	CASNLSGELFF	TGTGCCAGCAATTTATCCGGGGAGCTGTTTTTT
.	TRBV5-6	.	TRBJ2-7	CASSLVPSEQYF	TGTGCCAGCAGCTTGGTCCCCTCCGAGCAGTACTTC
.	TRBV5-1	TRBD1	TRBJ2-7	CASSVYLGTATYEQYF	TGCGCCAGCAGCGTGTATTTGGGGACAGCAACCTACGAGCAGTACTTC
.	TRBV2	TRBD1	TRBJ1-5	CASTQGQISNQPQHF	TGTGCCAGCACCCAGGGACAGATTAGCAATCAGCCCCAGCATTTT
few	TRBV5-4	TRBD1	TRBJ2-7	CASRAAGGSYEQYF	TGTGCCAGCAGGGCGGCAGGGGGCTCCTACGAGCAGTACTTC
.	TRBV4-1	TRBD2	TRBJ2-3	CASSSGGGTDTQYF	TGCGCCAGCAGCTCCGGGGGGGGCACAGATACGCAGTATTTT
.	TRBV5-1	.	TRBJ2-6	CASGELSGANVLTF	TGCGCCAGCGGGGAGCTTTCTGGGGCCAACGTCCTGACTTTC
.	TRBV7-8	TRBD1	TRBJ2-5	CASSQNRGRGETQYF	TGTGCCAGCAGCCAAAACAGGGGGCGGGGAGAGACCCAGTACTTC
few	TRBV2	TRBD2	TRBJ2-3	CASSVSGTSTDTQYF	TGTGCCAGCAGTGTTAGCGGGACTAGCACAGATACGCAGTATTTT
.	TRBV4-1	TRBD1	TRBJ2-3	CASSPYGTGGANTQYF	TGCGCCAGCAGCCCCTATGGGACAGGGGGCGCAAATACGCAGTATTTT
.	TRBV2	.	TRBJ2-5	CASSATWGVAQYF	TGTGCCAGCAGTGCAACATGGGGAGTGGCCCAGTACTTC
.	TRBV19	TRBD2	TRBJ2-1	CASKGLAGGMEQFF	TGTGCCAGTAAGGGACTAGCGGGAGGGATGGAGCAGTTCTTC
.	TRBV19	.	TRBJ2-7	CAERTYEQYF	TGTGCCGAGCGGACCTACGAGCAGTACTTC
.	TRBV5-1	TRBD2	TRBJ2-3	CASSPRLAESGREQYF	TGCGCCAGCAGCCCTCGACTAGCGGAGTCCGGGAGGGAGCAGTATTTT
few	TRBV7-2	TRBD2	TRBJ2-7	CASSLGLAGDPYEQYF	TGTGCCAGCAGCCTGGGACTAGCGGGGGACCCATACGAGCAGTACTTC
.	TRBV5-1	.	TRBJ2-1	CASSPEGSSYNEQFF	TGCGCCAGCAGCCCGGAGGGGAGTTCCTACAATGAGCAGTTCTTC